Only a few counts were recorded for the clone carrying this TCR beta chain. The CDR3 has 16 amino acids. Germline loops: CDR1 SGHKS, CDR2 YYEKEE (reference sequence). With 0 bases removed from V and 3 bases from J, the gap between germline ends came to 10 bases. Original data processing: Quantification of nucleated cells was approximated via reference gene primer amplification. Method: immunoSEQ multiplex PCR; TCRdb's copy keeps in-frame clones and lacks some. Clonal size and the V and J genes are those of that table, whereas D and trimming came from the DNA. In the table there are roughly 86,000 clones, around 90% of which are singletons. The data were taken from a study of blood T cell repertoires in COVID-19. Study summary: Material from acute and convalescent COVID-19 was sourced from the United States, Italy and Spain. T cells, B-cell-depleted T cells, or PBMCs supplied cDNA or gDNA.

The sequence was collected from a middle-aged man with acute or convalescent COVID-19. The J gene is TRBJ1-6, the V gene TRBV5-5; possible D gene TRBD1, 6 bases. The sequencing sample was made of peripheral blood. CDR3 nucleotide sequence: TGTGCCAGCAGCTTGGGACAGGCAGTCTATAATTCACCCCTCCACTTT. Translation gives CASSLGQAVYNSPLHF.